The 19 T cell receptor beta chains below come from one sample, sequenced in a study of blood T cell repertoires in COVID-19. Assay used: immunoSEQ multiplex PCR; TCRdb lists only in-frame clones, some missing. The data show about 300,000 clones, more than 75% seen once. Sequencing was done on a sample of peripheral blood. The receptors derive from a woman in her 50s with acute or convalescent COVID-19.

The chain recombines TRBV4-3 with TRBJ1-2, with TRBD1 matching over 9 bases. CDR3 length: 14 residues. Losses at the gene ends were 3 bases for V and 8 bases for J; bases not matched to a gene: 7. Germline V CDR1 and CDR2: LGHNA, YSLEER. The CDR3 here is CASSQTGGHMGYTF. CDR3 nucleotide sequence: TGCGCCAGCAGCCAGACAGGGGGTCATATGGGCTACACCTTC.

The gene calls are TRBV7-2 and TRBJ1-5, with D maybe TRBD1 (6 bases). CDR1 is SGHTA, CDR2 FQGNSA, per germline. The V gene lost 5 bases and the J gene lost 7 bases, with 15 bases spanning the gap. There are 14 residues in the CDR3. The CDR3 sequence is CASSLQQGEQPQHF. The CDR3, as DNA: TGTGCCAGCAGCCTACAACAGGGCGAGCAGCCCCAGCATTTT.

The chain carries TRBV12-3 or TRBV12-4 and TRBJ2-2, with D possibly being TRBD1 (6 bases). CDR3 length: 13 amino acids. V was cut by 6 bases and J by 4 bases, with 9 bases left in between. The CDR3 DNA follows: TGTGCCAGCAGAATAGGGGGCACCGGGGAGCTGTTTTTT. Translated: CASRIGGTGELFF.

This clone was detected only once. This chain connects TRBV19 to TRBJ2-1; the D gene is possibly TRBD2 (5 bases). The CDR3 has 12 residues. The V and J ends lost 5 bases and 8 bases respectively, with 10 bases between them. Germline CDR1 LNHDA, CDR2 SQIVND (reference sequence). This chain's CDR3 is CASSADLHEQFF. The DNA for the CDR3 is TGTGCCAGTAGTGCGGACTTGCATGAGCAGTTCTTC.

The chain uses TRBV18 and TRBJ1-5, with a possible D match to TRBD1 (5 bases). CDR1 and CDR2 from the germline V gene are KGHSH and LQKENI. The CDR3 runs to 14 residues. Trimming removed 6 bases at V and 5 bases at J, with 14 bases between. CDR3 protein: CASSQGTGHQPQHF. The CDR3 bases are TGTGCCAGCTCCCAAGGGACTGGACATCAGCCCCAGCATTTT.

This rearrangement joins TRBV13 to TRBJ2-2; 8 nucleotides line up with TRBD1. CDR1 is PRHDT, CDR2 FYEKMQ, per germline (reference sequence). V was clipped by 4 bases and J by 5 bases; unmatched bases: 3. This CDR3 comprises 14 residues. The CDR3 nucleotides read TGTGCCAGCAGCTGGACAGGGAGGACCGGGGAGCTGTTTTTT. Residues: CASSWTGRTGELFF. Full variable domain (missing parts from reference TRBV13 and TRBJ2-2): AAGVIQSPRHLIKEKRETATLKCYPIPRHDTVYWYQQGPGQDPQFLISFYEKMQSDKGSIPDRFSAQQFSDYHSELNMSSLELGDSALYFCASSWTGRTGELFFGEGSRLTVL.

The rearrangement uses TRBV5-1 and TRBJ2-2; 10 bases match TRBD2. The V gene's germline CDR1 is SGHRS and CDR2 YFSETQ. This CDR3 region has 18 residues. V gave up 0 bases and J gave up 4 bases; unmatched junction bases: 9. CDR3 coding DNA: TGCGCCAGCAGCTTGGATAGTAGCGGGAGGACGCGCACCGGGGAGCTGTTTTTT. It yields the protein CASSLDSSGRTRTGELFF.

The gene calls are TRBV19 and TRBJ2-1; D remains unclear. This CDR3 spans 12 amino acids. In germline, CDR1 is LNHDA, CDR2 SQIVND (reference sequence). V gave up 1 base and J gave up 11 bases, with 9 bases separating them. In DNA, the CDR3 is TGTGCCAGTAGTATAGGAGCCACCAAGCAGTTCTTC. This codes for CASSIGATKQFF. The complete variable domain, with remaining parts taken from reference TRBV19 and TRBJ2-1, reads DGGITQSPKYLFRKEGQNVTLSCEQNLNHDAMYWYRQDPGQGLRLIYYSQIVNDFQKGDIAEGYSVSREKKESFPLTVTSAQKNPTAFYLCASSIGATKQFFGPGTRLTVL.

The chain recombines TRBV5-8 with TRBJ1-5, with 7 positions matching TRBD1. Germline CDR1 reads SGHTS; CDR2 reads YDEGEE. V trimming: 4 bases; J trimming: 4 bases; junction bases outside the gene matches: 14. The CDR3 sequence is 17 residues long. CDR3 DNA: TGTGCCAGCAGCCCGGATACGACAGGGTCGAAAAATCAGCCCCAGCATTTT. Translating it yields CASSPDTTGSKNQPQHF.

CDR3 amino acids: CATSDNNPVLAGGSYNEQFF. The CDR3 DNA sequence: TGTGCCACCAGTGATAATAACCCTGTTCTAGCGGGGGGCTCCTACAATGAGCAGTTCTTC. The J gene is TRBJ2-1, the V gene TRBV24-1; 11 nucleotides align to TRBD2. Germline values: CDR1 KGHDR, CDR2 SFDVKD. The V segment lost 3 bases and the J segment 0 bases; nucleotides outside the gene matches: 12. The CDR3 is 20 amino acids.

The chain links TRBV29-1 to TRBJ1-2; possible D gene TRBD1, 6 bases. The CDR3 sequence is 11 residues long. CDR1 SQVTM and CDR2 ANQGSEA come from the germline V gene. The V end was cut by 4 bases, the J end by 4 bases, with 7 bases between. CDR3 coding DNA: TGCAGCGTTGGGGACATCTATGGCTACACCTTC. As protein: CSVGDIYGYTF.

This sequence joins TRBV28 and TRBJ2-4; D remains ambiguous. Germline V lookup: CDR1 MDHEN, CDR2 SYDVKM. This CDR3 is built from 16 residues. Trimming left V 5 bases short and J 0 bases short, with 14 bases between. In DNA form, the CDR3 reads TGTGCCAGCAGTCCTCTTGTGTCCCGAGCCAAAAACATTCAGTACTTC. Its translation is CASSPLVSRAKNIQYF.

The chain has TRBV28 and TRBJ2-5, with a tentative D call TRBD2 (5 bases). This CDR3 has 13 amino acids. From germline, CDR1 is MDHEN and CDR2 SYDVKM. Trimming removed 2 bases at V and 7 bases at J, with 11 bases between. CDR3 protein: CASSLTGLGTQYF. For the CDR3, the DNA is TGTGCCAGCAGTTTAACCGGACTGGGGACCCAGTACTTC.

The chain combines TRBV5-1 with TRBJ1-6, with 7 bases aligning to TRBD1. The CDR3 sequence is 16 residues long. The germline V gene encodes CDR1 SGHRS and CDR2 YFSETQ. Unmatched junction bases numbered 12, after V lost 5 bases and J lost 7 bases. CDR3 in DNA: TGCGCCAGCAGAGCACCCAACAGGGGTGGGAATTCACCCCTCCACTTT. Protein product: CASRAPNRGGNSPLHF.

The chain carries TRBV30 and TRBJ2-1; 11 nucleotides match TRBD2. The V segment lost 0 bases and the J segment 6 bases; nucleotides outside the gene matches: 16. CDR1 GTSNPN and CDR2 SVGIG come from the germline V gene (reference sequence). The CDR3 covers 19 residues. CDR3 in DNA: TGTGCCTGGAGTGTATTACCCCGAGGGCTAGCGGGAGGACTCAATGAGCAGTTCTTC. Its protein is CAWSVLPRGLAGGLNEQFF.

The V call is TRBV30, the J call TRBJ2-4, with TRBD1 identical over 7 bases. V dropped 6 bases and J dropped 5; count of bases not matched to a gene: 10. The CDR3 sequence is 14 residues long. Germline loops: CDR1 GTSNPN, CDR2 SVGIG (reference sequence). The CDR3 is CACGTDEDQNIQYF. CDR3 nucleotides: TGTGCCTGTGGGACAGATGAAGACCAAAACATTCAGTACTTC.

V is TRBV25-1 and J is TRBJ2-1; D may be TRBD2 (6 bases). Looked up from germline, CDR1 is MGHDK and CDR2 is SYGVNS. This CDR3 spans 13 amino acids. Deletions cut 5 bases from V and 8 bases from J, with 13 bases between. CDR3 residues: CASSWRVGYEQFF. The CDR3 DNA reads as TGTGCCAGCAGTTGGAGGGTTGGGTATGAGCAGTTCTTC.

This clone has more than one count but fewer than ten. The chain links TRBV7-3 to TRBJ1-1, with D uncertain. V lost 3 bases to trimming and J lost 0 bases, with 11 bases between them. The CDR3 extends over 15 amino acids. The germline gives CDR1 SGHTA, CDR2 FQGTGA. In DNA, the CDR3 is TGTGCCAGCAGCTTTAAGGCAGGCCTGAACACTGAAGCTTTCTTT. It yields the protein CASSFKAGLNTEAFF.

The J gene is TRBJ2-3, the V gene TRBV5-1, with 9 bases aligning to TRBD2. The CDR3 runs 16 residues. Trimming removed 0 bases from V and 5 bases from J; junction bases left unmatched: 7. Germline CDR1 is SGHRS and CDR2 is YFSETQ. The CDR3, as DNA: TGCGCCAGCAGCTTGGGACTAGCGGAACACATAGATACGCAGTATTTT. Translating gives CASSLGLAEHIDTQYF.